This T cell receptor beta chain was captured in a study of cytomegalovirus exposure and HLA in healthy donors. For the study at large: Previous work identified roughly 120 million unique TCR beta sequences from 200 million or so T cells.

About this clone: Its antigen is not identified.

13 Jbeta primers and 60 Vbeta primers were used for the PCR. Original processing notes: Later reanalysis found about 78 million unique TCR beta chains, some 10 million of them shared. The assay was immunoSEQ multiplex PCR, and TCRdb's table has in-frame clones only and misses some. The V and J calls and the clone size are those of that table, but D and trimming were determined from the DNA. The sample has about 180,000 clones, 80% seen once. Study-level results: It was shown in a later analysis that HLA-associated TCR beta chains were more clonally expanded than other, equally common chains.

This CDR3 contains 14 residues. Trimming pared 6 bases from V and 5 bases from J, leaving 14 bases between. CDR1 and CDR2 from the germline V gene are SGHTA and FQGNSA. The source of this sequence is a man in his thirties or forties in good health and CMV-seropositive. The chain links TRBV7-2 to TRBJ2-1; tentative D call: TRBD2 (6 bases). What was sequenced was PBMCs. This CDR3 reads CASRTSTGDNEQFF. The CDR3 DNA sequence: TGTGCCAGCAGGACGAGCACGGGGGACAATGAGCAGTTCTTC.